The subject of this entry is one T cell receptor (beta chain). Its antigen remains unidentified. The CDR3 loop spans 14 amino acids. CDR1 and CDR2 from the germline V gene are SGHAT and FQNNGV. This sample is drawn from a study of graft-versus-host responses after intestinal transplantation. Study summary: Grafts were multivisceral, liver-intestinal, or isolated intestinal. Anti-thymocyte globulin served as induction for all recipients, who then took tacrolimus and steroids for three to four years.

Repertoires were generated with immunoSEQ multiplex PCR, while TCRdb's copy carries only in-frame clones and drops some. The data show about 59,000 clones, 90% to 95% seen once. Study-wide points: Present in recipient marrow, GvH clones included some that appeared first in ileum or blood. Early after transplant, HvG clones declined as circulating GvH clones peaked.

The starting material was unstimulated CD4+ T cells sorted from spleen or lymph node cells, obtained before transplant. J is TRBJ2-5 and V is TRBV11-2, with no clear D. Matching the DNA end better, TRBJ2-7 makes the J call doubtful. This TCR was recovered from a human donor who was the organ donor for an intestinal transplant. CDR3 loop: CASSLAWQAYEQYF. In nucleotides, the CDR3 is TGTGCCAGCAGCTTAGCATGGCAAGCCTACGAGCAGTACTTC.